This TCR beta chain derives from a study of T cell changes during pregnancy in multiple sclerosis. The protocol was immunoSEQ multiplex PCR, while the TCRdb copy is restricted to in-frame clones and leaves out a portion. The data show about 75,000 clones, 94% seen once. The V end lost 0 bases, the J end lost 5 bases, and 12 bases lay between the germline ends. This CDR3 spans 14 amino acids. Germline V gene lookup returns CDR1 SGHDT and CDR2 YYEEEE. Sequences were derived from CD4+ T cells from peripheral blood mononuclear cells, sampled after pregnancy. This sequence was found in a female donor with multiple sclerosis, enrolled in a pregnancy study. The rearrangement joins TRBV5-6 to TRBJ2-7, with D tentatively TRBD1 (5 bases). CDR3 bases: TGTGCCAGCAGCTTGGAAGCCAGGGTCAACGAGCAGTACTTC. Its protein product is CASSLEARVNEQYF. The full variable domain, completed using reference TRBV5-6 and TRBJ2-7, is DAGVTQSPTHLIKTRGQQVTLRCSPKSGHDTVSWYQQALGQGPQFIFQYYEEEERQRGNFPDRFSGHQFPNYSSELNVNALLLGDSALYLCASSLEARVNEQYFGPGTRLTVT.